A selection of T cell receptor beta chains follows, all from one sample in a study of T cells in Graves' hyperthyroidism and ophthalmopathy. TCRdb redid the calling of the multiplex PCR reads with MiXCR, one entry per CDR3 protein. The sample has 480,000 or so distinct CDR3 sequences; 40% to 55% are singletons. Sequencing was performed on peripheral blood or thyroid tissue (not recorded which). These receptors all stem from an adult woman with Graves' disease, either hyperthyroidism or ophthalmopathy (not recorded which). Each CDR3 is given with its conserved first and last residue. Each record gives: V gene, clone size, D gene, J gene, CDR3 length, CDR3 protein, CDR3 DNA. The D gene is left open where the match is weak. Part of the rows lack a size; the others show once, few, many or a class for expanded clones.

TRBV20-1	many	TRBD1	TRBJ1-5	13	CSASLTGHQPQHF	TGCAGTGCTAGTTTGACAGGGCATCAGCCCCAGCATTTT
TRBV7-2	.	.	TRBJ2-7	15	CASSLAVLHFYEQYF	TGTGCCAGCAGCTTAGCGGTCCTTCATTTCTACGAGCAGTACTTC
TRBV28	many	.	TRBJ2-5	12	CASSSPAETQYF	TGTGCCAGCAGTAGTCCGGCAGAGACCCAGTACTTC
TRBV28	many	TRBD2	TRBJ2-5	15	CASSSLAGGGETQYF	TGTGCCAGCAGCTCACTAGCGGGAGGGGGAGAGACCCAGTACTTC
TRBV20-1	once	TRBD2	TRBJ2-2	17	CSAFTPGLAEITGELFF	TGCAGTGCCTTTACTCCGGGACTAGCGGAGATAACCGGGGAGCTGTTTTTT
TRBV7-6	.	TRBD1	TRBJ1-1	15	CASSCGQGLNTEAFF	TGTGCCAGCAGCTGCGGACAGGGGCTGAACACTGAAGCTTTCTTT
TRBV11-2	many	.	TRBJ2-5	14	CASSLAAREETQYF	TGTGCCAGCAGCTTAGCAGCGCGTGAAGAGACCCAGTACTTC
TRBV10-3	.	TRBD1	TRBJ1-5	17	CAISTPPGTGGHQPQHF	TGTGCCATCAGTACCCCCCCCGGGACAGGGGGTCATCAGCCCCAGCATTTT
TRBV5-1	many	TRBD2	TRBJ2-5	16	CASSLAGGTYQETQYF	TGCGCCAGCAGCTTGGCGGGAGGGACGTACCAAGAGACCCAGTACTTC
TRBV5-6	.	.	TRBJ2-7	16	CASSQDLTGTAYEQYF	TGTGCCAGCAGCCAAGATTTGACAGGGACTGCCTACGAGCAGTACTTC
TRBV27	many	TRBD1	TRBJ1-2	13	CASSSRQGYGYTF	TGTGCCAGCAGTTCCCGACAGGGGTATGGCTACACCTTC
TRBV5-1	few	TRBD1	TRBJ1-6	15	CASSFGTGVNSPLHF	TGCGCCAGCAGCTTCGGGACAGGGGTTAATTCACCCCTCCACTTT
TRBV7-6	medium-sized	.	TRBJ1-6	13	CASSLGPDSPLHF	TGTGCCAGCAGCTTAGGGCCCGATTCACCCCTCCACTTT
TRBV12-3/TRBV12-4	.	TRBD1	TRBJ1-1	15	CASSSTGGISTEAFF	TGTGCCAGCAGCTCAACAGGGGGCATTAGCACTGAAGCTTTCTTT
TRBV2	.	.	TRBJ1-1	15	CASSVEGYVNTEAFF	TGTGCCAGCAGCGTTGAAGGATACGTGAACACTGAAGCTTTCTTT
TRBV29-1	.	.	TRBJ1-2	10	CSVGSGGYTF	TGCAGCGTTGGCTCAGGGGGCTACACCTTC